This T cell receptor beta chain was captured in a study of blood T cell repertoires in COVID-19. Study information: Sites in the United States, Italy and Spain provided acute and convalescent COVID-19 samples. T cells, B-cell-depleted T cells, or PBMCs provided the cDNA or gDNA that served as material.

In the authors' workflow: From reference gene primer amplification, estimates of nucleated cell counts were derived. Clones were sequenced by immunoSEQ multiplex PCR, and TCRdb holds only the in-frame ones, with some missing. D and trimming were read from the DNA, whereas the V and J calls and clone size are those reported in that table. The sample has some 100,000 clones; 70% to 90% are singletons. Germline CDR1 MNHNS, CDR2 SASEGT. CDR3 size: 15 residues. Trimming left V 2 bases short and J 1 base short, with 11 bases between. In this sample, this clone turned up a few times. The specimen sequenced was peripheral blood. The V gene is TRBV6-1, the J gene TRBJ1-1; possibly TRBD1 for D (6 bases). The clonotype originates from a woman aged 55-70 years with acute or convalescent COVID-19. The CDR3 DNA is TGTGCCAGCAGTGAAACGGTCAGGGGGAACACTGAAGCTTTCTTT. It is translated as CASSETVRGNTEAFF.